This T cell receptor beta chain originates from a study of metastatic and nonmetastatic thyroid tumors. Study-level background: Across peripheral blood and tumor or nodule tissue samples taken from malignant and benign thyroid patients, the repertoires were compared with one another.

The V segment lost 8 bases and the J segment 2 bases; nucleotides outside the gene matches: 8. Germline V gene sequence: CDR1 MNHNS, CDR2 SASEGT. This CDR3 is built from 14 residues. Thyroid surgery was preceded by no treatment in any patient. With MiXCR, TCRdb reprocessed the PCR reads. The sample holds more than 25,000 clones, approximately 24% seen once. The specimen sequenced was blood. The genes are TRBV6-1 and TRBJ2-7; 8 bases align to TRBD2. The sequence came from a female donor with papillary thyroid cancer or a benign thyroid nodule (not recorded which). Some clones in this sample may be carry-over from other donors' samples. The CDR3 spells CASRGGLHPYEQYF. The CDR3 coding sequence is TGTGCCAGCCGCGGGGGGTTACACCCCTACGAGCAGTACTTC.